Below, 12 T cell receptor beta chains from the same sample are listed, as sequenced in a study of cytomegalovirus exposure and HLA in healthy donors. It was with 60 Vbeta and 13 Jbeta primers that the PCR ran. Generated by immunoSEQ multiplex PCR, the TCRdb table keeps only in-frame clones and is missing some. The sample has approximately 100,000 clones; around 60% are singletons. Sequenced material: PBMCs. The receptors were sampled from a man aged 25-45 years in good health and CMV-seropositive.

In its sample, this clone was seen a few times. The chain combines TRBV30 with TRBJ2-3; 9 nucleotides line up with TRBD1. Per germline, CDR1 GTSNPN and CDR2 SVGIG (reference sequence). The CDR3 runs 17 residues. V shed 3 bases, J shed 0 bases, and the junction held 10 bases outside the gene matches. CDR3 DNA: TGTGCCTGGAGAAGGACAGGGGCTACCTTTAGCACAGATACGCAGTATTTT. It yields the protein CAWRRTGATFSTDTQYF.

The J gene is TRBJ2-3, the V gene TRBV5-6; possible D gene TRBD1, 6 bases. The germline CDR1 and CDR2 sequences are SGHDT and YYEEEE. The CDR3 has 16 amino acids. Trimming shortened V by 0 bases and J by 5 bases, and 16 bases separated the two germline ends. CDR3 sequence (DNA): TGTGCCAGCAGCTTGGAAAACAGGGCGAGGGGAGATACGCAGTATTTT. Its translation is CASSLENRARGDTQYF.

J is TRBJ2-3 and V is TRBV7-9, with D possibly being TRBD2 (5 bases). This CDR3 contains 13 residues. Trimming removed 2 bases from V and 8 bases from J, with 11 bases in between. Germline V gene sequence: CDR1 SEHNR, CDR2 FQNEAQ (reference sequence). DNA of the CDR3: TGTGCCAGCAGCTTATCGGGCCGGGGTACGCAGTATTTT. This gives the protein CASSLSGRGTQYF.

The V call is TRBV19, the J call TRBJ2-2, with D perhaps TRBD2 (5 bases). V lost 2 bases and J 2 bases, leaving 12 bases between the germline ends. Looked up from germline, CDR1 is LNHDA and CDR2 is SQIVND (reference sequence). The CDR3 sequence is 16 residues long. Written as DNA, the CDR3 is TGTGCCAGTAGTATACCCCAAGCGGTTAACACCGGGGAGCTGTTTTTT. This translates into CASSIPQAVNTGELFF.

The chain employs TRBV30 and TRBJ1-2; D gene ambiguous. Germline V gives CDR1 GTSNPN, CDR2 SVGIG (reference sequence). The CDR3 sequence is 11 residues long. V lost 0 bases and J 8 bases, leaving 7 bases between the germline ends. The CDR3 protein is CAWSVLAGYTF. The CDR3 nucleotides are TGTGCCTGGAGTGTTCTGGCCGGCTACACCTTC. Together with reference TRBV30 and TRBJ1-2, the CDR3 gives the full variable domain: SQTIHQWPATLVQPVGSPLSLECTVEGTSNPNLYWYRQAAGRGLQLLFYSVGIGQISSEVPQNLSASRPQDRQFILSSKKLLLSDSGFYLCAWSVLAGYTFGSGTRLTVV.

V is TRBV6-6 and J is TRBJ2-6; D uncertain. CDR3 size: 14 residues. The germline V gene encodes CDR1 MNHNY and CDR2 SVGAGI (reference sequence). The V gene lost 3 bases and the J gene lost 0 bases, with 3 bases spanning the gap. CDR3 region: CASSYYSGANVLTF. Here the CDR3 DNA reads TGTGCCAGCAGTTATTACTCTGGGGCCAACGTCCTGACTTTC.

With regard to this clone: One junction end does not reproduce the germline sequence, and a read error may be involved. The V gene is TRBV6-5, the J gene TRBJ1-1; 8 nucleotides line up with TRBD1. CDR1 and CDR2 from the germline V gene are MNHEY and SVGAGI. The CDR3 is made up of 12 amino acids. The CDR3 is CAISEPDRGAFF. Here the CDR3 DNA reads TGTGCCATCAGTGAGCCCGACAGGGGAGCTTTCTTT.

This chain links TRBV10-3 with TRBJ2-3; D not certain. Germline lookup yields CDR1 ENHRY and CDR2 SYGVKD. Trimming took off 3 bases at V and 2 bases at J, with 12 bases between the two ends. The CDR3 runs 15 residues. CDR3 nucleotides: TGTGCCATCAGTGACCCACGGGTCCCCACAGATACGCAGTATTTT. The encoded protein is CAISDPRVPTDTQYF.

The CDR3 region has the DNA TGTGCCAGCAGCTTAGTGGGGGCGCACACAGATACGCAGTATTTT. Its protein product is CASSLVGAHTDTQYF. This chain connects TRBV7-6 to TRBJ2-3; tentative D call: TRBD1 (6 bases). The CDR3 consists of 15 residues. V lost 1 base to trimming and J lost 2 bases, with 10 bases between them. Looked up from germline, CDR1 is SGHVS and CDR2 is FNYEAQ.

The rearrangement links TRBV6-5 to TRBJ1-6, with D unclear. From germline, CDR1 is MNHEY and CDR2 SVGAGI. V lost 0 bases to trimming and J lost 12 bases, with 6 bases between them. The CDR3 covers 12 residues. The CDR3 sequence is CASSYSRGPLHF. The CDR3 DNA is TGTGCCAGCAGTTACTCGCGGGGACCCCTCCACTTT.

There are a few counts of this clone. The chain combines TRBV10-2 with TRBJ1-1, with D possibly being TRBD1 (5 bases). Trimming removed 4 bases at V and 2 bases at J, with 8 bases between. CDR1 is WSHSY, CDR2 SAAADI, per germline. The CDR3 sequence is 13 residues long. The CDR3 DNA sequence: TGCGCCAGCAGTGCAGGGTTTAACACTGAAGCTTTCTTT. Translation: CASSAGFNTEAFF.

This clone was found a few times. The chain joins TRBV10-3 to TRBJ2-7, with D perhaps matching TRBD2 (5 bases). Germline CDR1 reads ENHRY; CDR2 reads SYGVKD. This CDR3 is built from 16 residues. Trimming cost V 0 bases and J 2 bases, with 14 bases left between them. DNA for the CDR3: TGTGCCATCAGTGAGTCGAATCGGGCGGGTACCTACGAGCAGTACTTC. Protein product: CAISESNRAGTYEQYF.